One and the same sample provided the 8 T cell receptor beta chains below, sequenced in a study of blood T cell repertoires in COVID-19. Method: immunoSEQ multiplex PCR; TCRdb's copy keeps in-frame clones and lacks some. The table records some 250,000 clones, roughly 90% of them present only once. Sequencing was performed on peripheral blood. These TCRs come from a man younger than 45 with active or convalescent COVID-19.

This rearrangement joins TRBV6-2 or TRBV6-3 to TRBJ2-1; 8 bases match TRBD2. The junction had 15 bases not matched to a gene; V was cut back by 7 bases and J by 4 bases. The CDR3 is made up of 17 amino acids. CDR1 and CDR2 (germline): MNHEY, SVGEGT. Written as DNA, the CDR3 is TGTGCCAGCACCCCAAGGGTGTTGCGGGGGGAATACAATGAGCAGTTCTTC. Amino acid sequence: CASTPRVLRGEYNEQFF.

The chain carries TRBV18 and TRBJ1-2; weak D call: TRBD1 (5 bases). This CDR3 region has 14 residues. V lost 2 bases and J lost 2, with 9 bases in between. Germline-derived CDR1 and CDR2 are KGHSH and LQKENI. DNA of the CDR3: TGTGCCAGCTCACCAGAAGGGGCGAACTATGGCTACACCTTC. Protein: CASSPEGANYGYTF.

As concerns this clone: The sample carries other DNA sequences with the same CDR3. The chain recombines TRBV27 with TRBJ1-2, with 7 bases lining up with TRBD1. Germline V gives CDR1 MNHEY, CDR2 SMNVEV (reference sequence). The CDR3 sequence is 13 residues long. J lost 5 bases, V lost 11 bases, and 11 bases had no gene match. The CDR3 coding sequence is TGTGCCTCGACGAGGGGGCAGGGATATGGCTACACCTTC. This gives the protein CASTRGQGYGYTF.

This rearrangement joins TRBV6-5 to TRBJ1-2; 10 bases match TRBD1. This CDR3 comprises 15 residues. The ends lost 6 bases at V and 4 bases at J; junction bases unmatched: 8. Germline-derived CDR1 and CDR2 are MNHEY and SVGAGI. This chain's CDR3 is CASRAGTGVAYGYTF. In DNA form, the CDR3 reads TGTGCCAGCAGAGCCGGGACAGGGGTCGCCTATGGCTACACCTTC.

This chain joins TRBV19 and TRBJ1-2; no firm D call. Germline CDR1 reads LNHDA; CDR2 reads SQIVND (reference sequence). V was trimmed by 5 bases and J by 1 base, leaving 14 bases between them. This CDR3 has 15 residues. In DNA, the CDR3 is TGTGCCAGTAGTCTCGCGGTGACGTATAACTATGGCTACACCTTC. Protein sequence: CASSLAVTYNYGYTF. Full variable domain (outside the CDR3, taken from reference TRBV19 and TRBJ1-2): DGGITQSPKYLFRKEGQNVTLSCEQNLNHDAMYWYRQDPGQGLRLIYYSQIVNDFQKGDIAEGYSVSREKKESFPLTVTSAQKNPTAFYLCASSLAVTYNYGYTFGSGTRLTVV.

The V gene is TRBV29-1, the J gene TRBJ1-1; no clear D gene. The CDR3 spans 10 residues. V lost 5 bases to trimming and J lost 3 bases, with 4 bases between them. Looked up from germline, CDR1 is SQVTM and CDR2 is ANQGSEA. The CDR3: CSVRHTEAFF. The CDR3 DNA follows: TGCAGCGTTCGTCACACTGAAGCTTTCTTT.

The table lists this clone with a few counts. The J gene is TRBJ1-2, the V gene TRBV14; TRBD1 might be the D (6 bases). Trimming took off 5 bases at V and 8 bases at J, with 15 bases between the two ends. Germline V CDR1 and CDR2: SGHDN, FVKESK. This CDR3 is built from 13 residues. The CDR3 nucleotides are TGTGCCAGCAGCATGGGGGGGGCATCGGGCTACACCTTC. It yields the protein CASSMGGASGYTF.

This clone was counted a single time. The chain recombines TRBV27 with TRBJ1-1, with D maybe TRBD1 (6 bases). The CDR3 loop spans 14 amino acids. The V and J ends lost 6 bases and 4 bases respectively, with 15 bases between them. In germline, CDR1 is MNHEY, CDR2 SMNVEV (reference sequence). The CDR3 protein is CASSIQGLGTEAFF. CDR3 bases: TGTGCCAGCAGCATACAGGGATTGGGCACTGAAGCTTTCTTT.